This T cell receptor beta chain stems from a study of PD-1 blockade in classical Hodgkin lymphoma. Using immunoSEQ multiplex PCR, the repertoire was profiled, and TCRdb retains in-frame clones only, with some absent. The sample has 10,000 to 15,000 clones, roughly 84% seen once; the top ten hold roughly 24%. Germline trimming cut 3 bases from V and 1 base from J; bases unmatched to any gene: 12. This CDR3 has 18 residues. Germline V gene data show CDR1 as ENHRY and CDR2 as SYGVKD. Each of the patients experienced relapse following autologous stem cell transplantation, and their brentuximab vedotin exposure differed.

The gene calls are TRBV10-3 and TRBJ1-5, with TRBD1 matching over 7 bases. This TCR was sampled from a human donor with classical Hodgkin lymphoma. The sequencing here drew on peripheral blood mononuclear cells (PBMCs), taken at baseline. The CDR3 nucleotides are TGTGCCATCAGTGAACGGTGGGGACGGGACAGCAGCAATCAGCCCCAGCATTTT. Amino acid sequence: CAISERWGRDSSNQPQHF.